The rows below give T cell receptor beta chains drawn from one sample of a study of cytotoxic CD8 clonotypes in ibrutinib-treated CLL. Profiled with immunoSEQ multiplex PCR; TCRdb holds only in-frame clones, not every one. The repertoire holds around 15,000 clones, with 65% to 70% as singletons. Specimen: PBMCs, collected before ibrutinib treatment. These TCRs come from a human donor with chronic lymphocytic leukemia. Each CDR3 is given with its conserved first and last residue. Fields, in order: D gene, J gene, clone size, V gene, CDR3 length, CDR3 protein, CDR3 DNA. The D gene is left open where the match is weak. Rows may omit the clone size; those that give it use once, few, many or a size class.

D gene: -; J gene: TRBJ1-6; clone size: few; V gene: TRBV7-9; CDR3 length: 15; CDR3 protein: CASSKPQGFDSPLHF; CDR3 DNA: TGTGCCAGCAGCAAACCACAGGGTTTCGATTCACCCCTCCACTTT
D gene: TRBD2; J gene: TRBJ2-2; clone size: -; V gene: TRBV19; CDR3 length: 16; CDR3 protein: CASSIPGLAQSGELFF; CDR3 DNA: TGTGCCAGTAGTATACCGGGACTAGCGCAATCCGGGGAGCTGTTTTTT
D gene: -; J gene: TRBJ1-1; clone size: -; V gene: TRBV7-9; CDR3 length: 13; CDR3 protein: CASSLGRDNEAFF; CDR3 DNA: TGTGCCAGCAGCCTCGGACGGGATAACGAAGCTTTCTTT
D gene: TRBD2; J gene: TRBJ2-5; clone size: -; V gene: TRBV2; CDR3 length: 16; CDR3 protein: CASSHRLAGGRETQYF; CDR3 DNA: TGTGCCAGCAGTCACCGACTAGCGGGGGGGCGAGAGACCCAGTACTTC
D gene: -; J gene: TRBJ2-2; clone size: -; V gene: TRBV4-3; CDR3 length: 15; CDR3 protein: CASSQVSGGPGELFF; CDR3 DNA: TGCGCCAGCAGCCAAGTTTCGGGGGGCCCCGGGGAGCTGTTTTTT
D gene: -; J gene: TRBJ1-1; clone size: -; V gene: TRBV12-5; CDR3 length: 15; CDR3 protein: CASSDPGLGIPEAFF; CDR3 DNA: TGTGCTAGTTCGGATCCCGGCCTGGGGATCCCTGAAGCTTTCTTT
D gene: TRBD2; J gene: TRBJ2-3; clone size: few; V gene: TRBV18; CDR3 length: 19; CDR3 protein: CASSQSVSSGGAVTDTQYF; CDR3 DNA: TGTGCCAGCTCACAGAGTGTGTCTAGCGGGGGCGCCGTTACAGATACGCAGTATTTT
D gene: TRBD1; J gene: TRBJ1-4; clone size: -; V gene: TRBV6-1; CDR3 length: 17; CDR3 protein: CASSGTGVYATNEKLFF; CDR3 DNA: TGTGCCAGCAGTGGGACAGGGGTTTATGCAACTAATGAAAAACTGTTTTTT
D gene: -; J gene: TRBJ1-6; clone size: -; V gene: TRBV5-5; CDR3 length: 12; CDR3 protein: CASSFPNSPLHF; CDR3 DNA: TGTGCCAGCAGCTTCCCAAATTCACCCCTCCACTTT
D gene: TRBD1; J gene: TRBJ2-3; clone size: -; V gene: TRBV2; CDR3 length: 15; CDR3 protein: CASSPGTGGPDTQYF; CDR3 DNA: TGTGCCAGCAGTCCTGGGACAGGGGGCCCAGATACGCAGTATTTT
D gene: -; J gene: TRBJ2-3; clone size: -; V gene: TRBV2; CDR3 length: 15; CDR3 protein: CASSEASAGIDTQYF; CDR3 DNA: TGTGCCAGCAGTGAAGCGTCGGCGGGGATAGATACGCAGTATTTT
D gene: TRBD1; J gene: TRBJ2-5; clone size: -; V gene: TRBV7-2; CDR3 length: 14; CDR3 protein: CASSTTGASETQYF; CDR3 DNA: TGTGCCAGCAGCACGACAGGGGCGTCGGAGACCCAGTACTTC
D gene: -; J gene: TRBJ1-2; clone size: -; V gene: TRBV2; CDR3 length: 15; CDR3 protein: CASRRDTGANYGYTF; CDR3 DNA: TGTGCCAGCAGAAGGGACACGGGAGCTAACTATGGCTACACCTTC
D gene: TRBD2; J gene: TRBJ2-1; clone size: -; V gene: TRBV10-3; CDR3 length: 16; CDR3 protein: CAISPPSGGRYNEQFF; CDR3 DNA: TGTGCCATCAGCCCCCCTAGCGGGGGGCGGTACAATGAGCAGTTCTTC
D gene: -; J gene: TRBJ1-1; clone size: -; V gene: TRBV6-4; CDR3 length: 15; CDR3 protein: CARRTKIIMNTEAFF; CDR3 DNA: TGTGCCAGAAGGACAAAGATAATAATGAACACTGAAGCTTTCTTT
D gene: TRBD2; J gene: TRBJ2-2; clone size: -; V gene: TRBV5-1; CDR3 length: 19; CDR3 protein: CASSYGAGLDTKNTGELFF; CDR3 DNA: TGCGCCAGCAGCTATGGAGCGGGACTAGACACTAAGAACACCGGGGAGCTGTTTTTT
D gene: TRBD2; J gene: TRBJ2-6; clone size: -; V gene: TRBV5-1; CDR3 length: 17; CDR3 protein: CASSNGRAASGANVLTF; CDR3 DNA: TGCGCCAGCAGCAACGGGAGGGCGGCTTCTGGGGCCAACGTCCTGACTTTC
D gene: TRBD1; J gene: TRBJ2-1; clone size: -; V gene: TRBV28; CDR3 length: 16; CDR3 protein: CASSSLEGQTYNEQFF; CDR3 DNA: TGTGCCAGCAGTTCCCTCGAGGGACAGACCTACAATGAGCAGTTCTTC
D gene: -; J gene: TRBJ2-7; clone size: -; V gene: TRBV30; CDR3 length: 13; CDR3 protein: CAWSVKQAYEQYF; CDR3 DNA: TGTGCCTGGAGTGTTAAACAGGCTTACGAGCAGTACTTC
D gene: -; J gene: TRBJ2-2; clone size: -; V gene: TRBV5-4; CDR3 length: 15; CDR3 protein: CASSSRLGEIGELFF; CDR3 DNA: TGTGCCAGCAGCTCCCGGTTAGGGGAGATCGGGGAGCTGTTTTTT
D gene: -; J gene: TRBJ1-5; clone size: few; V gene: TRBV5-1; CDR3 length: 13; CDR3 protein: CASSLQVGQPQHF; CDR3 DNA: TGCGCCAGCAGCTTACAGGTCGGTCAGCCCCAGCATTTT
D gene: -; J gene: TRBJ2-5; clone size: medium-sized; V gene: TRBV30; CDR3 length: 13; CDR3 protein: CAWSVRLYETQYF; CDR3 DNA: TGTGCCTGGAGTGTACGGTTATATGAGACCCAGTACTTC
D gene: TRBD1; J gene: TRBJ2-7; clone size: -; V gene: TRBV15; CDR3 length: 14; CDR3 protein: CATSYGQGMGEQYF; CDR3 DNA: TGTGCCACCAGCTACGGACAGGGGATGGGCGAGCAGTACTTC
D gene: -; J gene: TRBJ2-6; clone size: -; V gene: TRBV11-3; CDR3 length: 17; CDR3 protein: CASSLVGQVSGANVLTF; CDR3 DNA: TGTGCCAGCAGCTTAGTAGGCCAAGTCTCTGGGGCCAACGTCCTGACTTTC
D gene: TRBD1; J gene: TRBJ2-1; clone size: few; V gene: TRBV7-3; CDR3 length: 16; CDR3 protein: CASSPRQGFAGNEQFF; CDR3 DNA: TGTGCCAGCAGCCCGCGACAGGGGTTCGCCGGCAATGAGCAGTTCTTC
D gene: TRBD2; J gene: TRBJ2-7; clone size: once; V gene: TRBV28; CDR3 length: 16; CDR3 protein: CASSFVPAGTSYEQYF; CDR3 DNA: TGTGCCAGCAGTTTCGTCCCAGCGGGGACGTCCTACGAGCAGTACTTC
D gene: TRBD1; J gene: TRBJ2-6; clone size: -; V gene: TRBV11-3; CDR3 length: 18; CDR3 protein: CASSSIPDRGYGANVLTF; CDR3 DNA: TGTGCCAGCAGCTCCATCCCCGACAGGGGGTATGGGGCCAACGTCCTGACTTTC
D gene: TRBD1; J gene: TRBJ1-1; clone size: -; V gene: TRBV7-3; CDR3 length: 14; CDR3 protein: CASSSTGGSTEAFF; CDR3 DNA: TGTGCCAGCAGCTCTACAGGGGGCTCAACTGAAGCTTTCTTT
D gene: TRBD1; J gene: TRBJ2-7; clone size: -; V gene: TRBV5-1; CDR3 length: 15; CDR3 protein: CASSLGTVVSYEQYF; CDR3 DNA: TGCGCCAGCAGCCTAGGGACAGTCGTCTCCTACGAGCAGTACTTC
D gene: TRBD2; J gene: TRBJ2-7; clone size: -; V gene: TRBV5-5; CDR3 length: 15; CDR3 protein: CASRPGLAGIYEQYF; CDR3 DNA: TGTGCCAGCAGACCTGGACTAGCGGGGATCTACGAGCAGTACTTC
D gene: -; J gene: TRBJ2-2; clone size: -; V gene: TRBV2; CDR3 length: 14; CDR3 protein: CASRFGVNTGELFF; CDR3 DNA: TGTGCCAGCCGGTTTGGGGTCAACACCGGGGAGCTGTTTTTT
D gene: -; J gene: TRBJ2-3; clone size: -; V gene: TRBV5-8; CDR3 length: 17; CDR3 protein: CASSLNPGTSRGDTQYF; CDR3 DNA: TGTGCCAGCAGCTTGAACCCCGGGACTTCTCGGGGAGATACGCAGTATTTT
D gene: -; J gene: TRBJ1-1; clone size: -; V gene: TRBV7-2; CDR3 length: 16; CDR3 protein: CASSSTPGTHNTEAFF; CDR3 DNA: TGTGCCAGCAGCTCCACGCCCGGGACACATAACACTGAAGCTTTCTTT
D gene: -; J gene: TRBJ1-4; clone size: -; V gene: TRBV10-1; CDR3 length: 15; CDR3 protein: CASSVKGATNEKLFF; CDR3 DNA: TGCGCCAGCAGTGTAAAAGGGGCAACTAATGAAAAACTGTTTTTT
D gene: TRBD1; J gene: TRBJ2-1; clone size: -; V gene: TRBV11-1; CDR3 length: 15; CDR3 protein: CASSFNRGAESEQFF; CDR3 DNA: TGTGCCAGCAGCTTTAACAGGGGGGCGGAGAGTGAGCAGTTCTTC
D gene: TRBD1; J gene: TRBJ1-1; clone size: few; V gene: TRBV5-4; CDR3 length: 15; CDR3 protein: CASSLGDRANTEAFF; CDR3 DNA: TGTGCCAGCAGCTTGGGGGACAGAGCGAACACTGAAGCTTTCTTT
D gene: -; J gene: TRBJ2-5; clone size: once; V gene: TRBV5-1; CDR3 length: 16; CDR3 protein: CASSLLAGDLQETQYF; CDR3 DNA: TGCGCCAGCAGCTTGTTGGCAGGGGACCTTCAAGAGACCCAGTACTTC
D gene: -; J gene: TRBJ1-5; clone size: -; V gene: TRBV7-2; CDR3 length: 13; CDR3 protein: CASSLEVAQPQHF; CDR3 DNA: TGTGCCAGCAGCTTAGAAGTGGCTCAGCCCCAGCATTTT
D gene: -; J gene: TRBJ1-1; clone size: -; V gene: TRBV7-2; CDR3 length: 16; CDR3 protein: CASSLNPGLMNTEAFF; CDR3 DNA: TGTGCCAGCAGCCTAAACCCGGGTCTGATGAACACTGAAGCTTTCTTT
D gene: -; J gene: TRBJ2-7; clone size: few; V gene: TRBV28; CDR3 length: 12; CDR3 protein: CASSLSRREQYF; CDR3 DNA: TGTGCCAGCAGTTTATCCAGGCGCGAGCAGTACTTC
D gene: -; J gene: TRBJ2-3; clone size: -; V gene: TRBV7-3; CDR3 length: 12; CDR3 protein: CASRGEGDTQYF; CDR3 DNA: TGTGCCAGCAGAGGAGAAGGGGATACGCAGTATTTT
D gene: -; J gene: TRBJ1-1; clone size: -; V gene: TRBV14; CDR3 length: 11; CDR3 protein: CASSRGTEAFF; CDR3 DNA: TGTGCCAGCAGCAGGGGCACTGAAGCTTTCTTT
D gene: TRBD1; J gene: TRBJ1-4; clone size: -; V gene: TRBV5-1; CDR3 length: 16; CDR3 protein: CASSWGTGSTNEKLFF; CDR3 DNA: TGCGCCAGCAGCTGGGGGACAGGGTCTACTAATGAAAAACTGTTTTTT
D gene: TRBD2; J gene: TRBJ2-5; clone size: few; V gene: TRBV7-8; CDR3 length: 14; CDR3 protein: CASLLAGAGETQYF; CDR3 DNA: TGTGCCAGTCTACTAGCGGGGGCCGGGGAGACCCAGTACTTC
D gene: -; J gene: TRBJ2-7; clone size: -; V gene: TRBV10-3; CDR3 length: 12; CDR3 protein: CAISDGGHEQYF; CDR3 DNA: TGTGCCATCAGTGACGGGGGACACGAGCAGTACTTC
D gene: -; J gene: TRBJ1-3; clone size: once; V gene: TRBV5-6; CDR3 length: 13; CDR3 protein: CASSLVGGDTIYF; CDR3 DNA: TGTGCCAGCAGCTTGGTCGGAGGGGACACCATATATTTT
D gene: -; J gene: TRBJ2-5; clone size: -; V gene: TRBV21-1; CDR3 length: 18; CDR3 protein: CASSKIPRGGPRAETQYF; CDR3 DNA: TGTGCCAGCAGCAAAATCCCGAGAGGGGGTCCCAGGGCTGAGACCCAGTACTTC
D gene: -; J gene: TRBJ1-1; clone size: -; V gene: TRBV6-5; CDR3 length: 14; CDR3 protein: CASSYGGSNTEAFF; CDR3 DNA: TGTGCCAGCAGTTACGGCGGATCGAACACTGAAGCTTTCTTT
D gene: -; J gene: TRBJ1-6; clone size: -; V gene: TRBV30; CDR3 length: 15; CDR3 protein: CAWSREERYNSPLHF; CDR3 DNA: TGTGCCTGGAGTCGAGAGGAGCGTTATAATTCACCCCTCCACTTT
D gene: -; J gene: TRBJ2-3; clone size: -; V gene: TRBV14; CDR3 length: 17; CDR3 protein: CASSQEWDGGLKDTQYF; CDR3 DNA: TGTGCCAGCAGCCAAGAATGGGACGGGGGTTTAAAAGATACGCAGTATTTT
D gene: TRBD1; J gene: TRBJ1-6; clone size: -; V gene: TRBV6-5; CDR3 length: 16; CDR3 protein: CASSYRPGQINSPLHF; CDR3 DNA: TGTGCCAGCAGTTACCGTCCGGGACAGATTAATTCACCCCTCCACTTT
D gene: TRBD1; J gene: TRBJ1-2; clone size: few; V gene: TRBV6-6; CDR3 length: 15; CDR3 protein: CASSREDRAAYGYTF; CDR3 DNA: TGTGCCAGCAGCCGAGAAGACAGGGCCGCTTATGGCTACACCTTC
D gene: TRBD1; J gene: TRBJ1-4; clone size: -; V gene: TRBV30; CDR3 length: 15; CDR3 protein: CAWSDGTGRFEKLFF; CDR3 DNA: TGTGCCTGGAGTGACGGGACAGGGAGGTTTGAAAAACTGTTTTTT